A single sample is the source of the 5 T cell receptor beta chains below, sequenced in a study of cytomegalovirus exposure and HLA in healthy donors. The PCR contained 60 Vbeta and 13 Jbeta primers. Sequencing was performed with immunoSEQ multiplex PCR; in TCRdb, only in-frame clones are kept and a portion is missing. Of 90,000 to 150,000 clones in the sample, roughly 65% are singletons; the top ten hold 9% to 10%. Sequencing was done on a sample of PBMCs. The receptors were gathered from a man in his forties in good health and CMV-seropositive.

The chain carries TRBV5-4 and TRBJ2-2; TRBD1 matches 7 bases. The CDR3 runs 15 residues. The V gene end was trimmed by 0 bases and the J gene end by 2 bases; junction bases not matched to a gene: 1. Germline V gene data show CDR1 as SGHNT and CDR2 as YYREEE (reference sequence). This CDR3 is CASSLEGANTGELFF. The CDR3 bases are TGTGCCAGCAGCTTGGAGGGGGCCAACACCGGGGAGCTGTTTTTT.

The chain employs TRBV6-5 and TRBJ1-2; D uncertain. Germline V CDR1 and CDR2: MNHEY, SVGAGI. V dropped 0 bases and J dropped 6 bases, with 11 bases sitting between them. There are 14 residues in the CDR3. The CDR3 protein is CASSYSALENGYTF. CDR3 coding DNA: TGTGCCAGCAGTTACTCCGCTTTAGAGAATGGCTACACCTTC.

The CDR3 DNA sequence: TGTGCCAGCAGTTTATTCTCGGGAGAGACCCAGTACTTC. Residues: CASSLFSGETQYF. This chain connects TRBV27 to TRBJ2-5; no clear D. Trimming removed 1 base from V and 4 bases from J, with 7 bases in between. This CDR3 is 13 amino acids long. Germline lookup yields CDR1 MNHEY and CDR2 SMNVEV (reference sequence).

The chain has TRBV2 and TRBJ2-2; 8 bases are shared with TRBD1. The CDR3 totals 14 residues. CDR1 SNHLY and CDR2 FYNNEI come from the germline V gene. V was pared by 10 bases and J by 4 bases, with 8 bases of the junction left unmatched. The CDR3 spells CATQTGAGTGELFF. The DNA of the CDR3 is TGTGCCACCCAGACAGGGGCGGGCACCGGGGAGCTGTTTTTT.

V usage is TRBV18 and J usage is TRBJ2-7; 7 bases are a match to TRBD1. Germline CDR1 reads KGHSH; CDR2 reads LQKENI. This CDR3 comprises 13 residues. J was trimmed by 7 bases and V by 3 bases; bases with no gene match: 6. The CDR3 nucleotides are TGTGCCAGCTCACCCCCCGGACAGGAAGAGCAGTACTTC. Translated, it gives CASSPPGQEEQYF.